The 23 T cell receptor beta chains reported below all come from one sample, sequenced in a study of T-cell memory formation after mild COVID-19. A single record per CDR3 protein comes from TCRdb applying MiXCR to the 5' RACE reads. There are 350,000 or so distinct CDR3 sequences in the sample; more than 20% occur only once, and roughly 21% lies in the top ten. The sequencing sample was made of PBMCs or a T cell subset sorted from them (not recorded which). These receptors were obtained from a man in his late teens or twenties who had mild COVID-19 (a few samples of this study predate the infection). Cell type and time point are not known.

This clonotype has just a few counts. CDR3 nucleotides: TGTGCCAGCAGCCCATCCGGGGTAGATACGCAGTATTTT. The encoded protein is CASSPSGVDTQYF. This rearrangement joins TRBV13 to TRBJ2-3; possibly TRBD2 for D (5 bases). From germline, CDR1 is PRHDT and CDR2 FYEKMQ (reference sequence). V shed 5 bases and J shed 5 bases, with 11 bases lying between them. The CDR3 runs 13 residues.

This clonotype was seen a few times. Here the CDR3 DNA reads TGTGCCACCAGCAGAGTTTCCGGGGGCCAAGAGACCCAGTACTTC. As protein: CATSRVSGGQETQYF. V gene TRBV15 combines with J gene TRBJ2-5; weak D call: TRBD2 (6 bases). The CDR3 covers 15 residues. The ends were cut back, 1 base at V and 1 base at J, with 10 bases in the middle. Germline V gives CDR1 LNHNV, CDR2 YYDKDF (reference sequence).

This clonotype was counted only a few times. This chain links TRBV20-1 with TRBJ1-4; D may be TRBD1 (5 bases). The germline V gene has CDR1 DFQATT and CDR2 SNEGSKA (reference sequence). The CDR3 extends over 13 amino acids. V lost 7 bases and J 2 bases, leaving 11 bases between the germline ends. The CDR3 DNA follows: TGCAGTGAAGAGGAGGGGACTAATGAAAAACTGTTTTTT. This translates into CSEEEGTNEKLFF.

This clonotype came up once. A much larger clone differs by one base, so this may be a read error. The chain uses TRBV5-8 and TRBJ2-7, with 7 positions matching TRBD1. The germline V gene has CDR1 SGHTS and CDR2 YDEGEE. The CDR3 spans 17 residues. The V and J ends lost 5 bases and 2 bases, in that order; junction bases with no gene match: 16. CDR3 DNA: TGTGCCAGCAGGCAGGGGGACATAAATCGTTTAGCCTACGAGCAGTACTTC. The encoded protein is CASRQGDINRLAYEQYF.

This clonotype appeared a few times. The chain joins TRBV7-2 to TRBJ2-2; TRBD1 might be the D (5 bases). V lost 4 bases and J lost 5, with 17 bases in between. Germline loops: CDR1 SGHTA, CDR2 FQGNSA. There are 16 residues in the CDR3. The CDR3 sequence: CASSSWGSRGTGELFF. Written as DNA, the CDR3 is TGTGCCAGCAGCTCATGGGGCTCAAGGGGTACCGGGGAGCTGTTTTTT.

The V call is TRBV14, the J call TRBJ2-5; D may be TRBD2 (6 bases). Germline V CDR1 and CDR2: SGHDN, FVKESK. The CDR3 is made up of 15 amino acids. Trimming shortened V by 0 bases and J by 4 bases, and 12 bases separated the two germline ends. The CDR3 region has the DNA TGTGCCAGCAGCCAAGATCTAGGGAGGCCAGAGACCCAGTACTTC. This translates into CASSQDLGRPETQYF. The variable domain in full, with the rest retrieved from reference TRBV14 and TRBJ2-5, is EAGVTQFPSHSVIEKGQTVTLRCDPISGHDNLYWYRRVMGKEIKFLLHFVKESKQDESGMPNNRFLAERTGGTYSTLKVQPAELEDSGVYFCASSQDLGRPETQYFGPGTRLLVL.

This clonotype was picked up a small number of times. The chain uses TRBV2 and TRBJ1-1; D not resolved. The CDR3 is made up of 14 amino acids. V gave up 3 bases and J gave up 0 bases, with 8 bases separating them. The V gene's germline CDR1 is SNHLY and CDR2 FYNNEI. The CDR3, as DNA: TGTGCCAGCAGTGACGGGCGGATGAACACTGAAGCTTTCTTT. This encodes CASSDGRMNTEAFF.

The V gene is TRBV4-1, the J gene TRBJ2-5; no reliable D call. The CDR3 runs 12 residues. CDR1 and CDR2 (germline): MGHRA, YSYEKL. The V and J ends lost 3 bases and 5 bases respectively, with 7 bases between them. The CDR3 sequence is CASSHDGETQYF. CDR3 coding DNA: TGCGCCAGCAGCCACGATGGGGAGACCCAGTACTTC.

The sample holds many counts of this clonotype. The genes are TRBV7-2 and TRBJ2-3; 8 bases map to TRBD2. The V segment lost 1 base and the J segment 5 bases; nucleotides outside the gene matches: 2. Germline V gene lookup returns CDR1 SGHTA and CDR2 FQGNSA. The CDR3 covers 14 residues. The CDR3 coding sequence is TGTGCCAGCAGCTTAGAGCTAGCGGGAGATACGCAGTATTTT. It codes for CASSLELAGDTQYF. The full variable domain, its missing parts supplied by reference TRBV7-2 and TRBJ2-3, is GAGVSQSPSNKVTEKGKDVELRCDPISGHTALYWYRQSLGQGLEFLIYFQGNSAPDKSGLPSDRFSAERTGGSVSTLTIQRTQQEDSAVYLCASSLELAGDTQYFGPGTRLTVL.

V and J are TRBV7-9 and TRBJ2-5; D is uncertain. The CDR3 covers 15 residues. The germline CDR1 and CDR2 sequences are SEHNR and FQNEAQ (reference sequence). V gave up 4 bases and J gave up 5 bases, with 17 bases separating them. CDR3 sequence reads: CASSSPSGVLETQYF. CDR3 sequence (DNA): TGTGCCAGCAGCTCTCCATCGGGCGTTTTGGAGACCCAGTACTTC.

This clonotype came up many times. The chain's CDR3 is CSARGSRQAYNEQFF. The DNA of the CDR3 is TGCAGTGCTAGAGGGTCTCGGCAGGCCTACAATGAGCAGTTCTTC. The chain links TRBV20-1 to TRBJ2-1; D remains ambiguous. V lost 1 base and J lost 2, with 12 bases in between. CDR1 and CDR2 from the germline V gene are DFQATT and SNEGSKA (reference sequence). This CDR3 is 15 amino acids long.

V gene TRBV7-9 combines with J gene TRBJ2-2, with 9 positions matching TRBD2. CDR3 length: 15 amino acids. J was trimmed by 4 bases and V by 2 bases; bases with no gene match: 2. Germline V gene data show CDR1 as SEHNR and CDR2 as FQNEAQ (reference sequence). The CDR3 loop reads CASSLMTSGTGELFF. The CDR3 coding sequence is TGTGCCAGCAGCTTAATGACTAGCGGCACCGGGGAGCTGTTTTTT. The entire variable domain, with the rest obtained from reference TRBV7-9 and TRBJ2-2, is as follows: DTGVSQNPRHKITKRGQNVTFRCDPISEHNRLYWYRQTLGQGPEFLTYFQNEAQLEKSRLLSDRFSAERPKGSFSTLEIQRTEQGDSAMYLCASSLMTSGTGELFFGEGSRLTVL.

A few counts support this clonotype. This chain uses TRBV4-1 with TRBJ1-2, with TRBD1 as a possible D gene (5 bases). Germline V gene lookup returns CDR1 MGHRA and CDR2 YSYEKL. This CDR3 is built from 16 residues. Deletions cut 3 bases from V and 4 bases from J, with 18 bases between. DNA for the CDR3: TGCGCCAGCAGCCAGGATGGGGGGGTGACCCTCTATGGCTACACCTTC. The encoded protein is CASSQDGGVTLYGYTF.

V gene TRBV20-1 combines with J gene TRBJ2-7; D remains ambiguous. The ends were cut back, 3 bases at V and 1 base at J, with 4 bases in the middle. CDR1 is DFQATT, CDR2 SNEGSKA, per germline (reference sequence). This CDR3 region has 11 residues. As DNA, the CDR3 is TGCAGTGCTAGTCTATCCTACGAGCAGTACGTC. Translating gives CSASLSYEQYV.

The rearrangement uses TRBV5-5 and TRBJ1-4; no reliable D call. CDR1 SGHKS and CDR2 YYEKEE come from the germline V gene (reference sequence). The V and J ends lost 7 bases and 0 bases respectively, with 10 bases between them. The CDR3 runs to 14 residues. The DNA of the CDR3 is TGTGCCAGCTGCATGGAAGCAACTAATGAAAAACTGTTTTTT. It codes for CASCMEATNEKLFF.

The chain joins TRBV4-1 to TRBJ1-4; 7 nucleotides agree with TRBD1. CDR3 size: 15 residues. The V segment lost 6 bases and the J segment 3 bases; nucleotides outside the gene matches: 7. Germline assignment: CDR1 MGHRA and CDR2 YSYEKL. The CDR3 sequence is CASSYPGTANEKLFF. CDR3 DNA sequence: TGCGCCAGCAGTTACCCCGGGACAGCTAATGAAAAACTGTTTTTT.

This chain links TRBV4-3 with TRBJ2-7; D remains unclear. This CDR3 comprises 14 residues. Germline V gives CDR1 LGHNA, CDR2 YSLEER. V was shortened by 0 bases and J by 2 bases, with 8 bases between the two germline ends. CDR3 sequence (DNA): TGCGCCAGCAGCCAAGATAGTCTTACCTACGAGCAGTACTTC. As protein: CASSQDSLTYEQYF.

This chain connects TRBV29-1 to TRBJ2-3; maybe TRBD1 (6 bases). The CDR3 runs to 14 residues. Per germline, CDR1 SQVTM and CDR2 ANQGSEA. V lost 6 bases to trimming and J lost 3 bases, with 16 bases between them. DNA of the CDR3: TGCAGCGTCGCCAAGAGAGACAGGACAGATACGCAGTATTTT. It is translated as CSVAKRDRTDTQYF.

CDR3: CASSRTGVPPLHF. The CDR3 coding sequence is TGTGCCAGCAGCCGGACAGGGGTTCCACCCCTCCACTTT. This chain uses TRBV12-3 or TRBV12-4 with TRBJ1-6; 9 bases are shared with TRBD1. The CDR3 sequence is 13 residues long. With 6 bases clipped from V and 11 bases from J, the junction kept 5 bases outside the gene matches.

This chain links TRBV4-1 with TRBJ1-2; 10 bases fit TRBD1. Germline V gene sequence: CDR1 MGHRA, CDR2 YSYEKL. This CDR3 has 15 amino acids. Losses at the gene ends were 1 base for V and 5 bases for J; bases not matched to a gene: 4. Here the CDR3 reads CASSQVGDRGYGYTF. The CDR3 nucleotides read TGCGCCAGCAGCCAAGTAGGGGACAGGGGTTATGGCTACACCTTC.

This clonotype was seen a handful of times. At one of its ends the junction is not consistent with the germline gene, which may arise from a read error. This chain connects TRBV7-9 to TRBJ2-3, with D perhaps matching TRBD1 (5 bases). The CDR3 length is 12 residues. The germline gives CDR1 SEHNR, CDR2 FQNEAQ (reference sequence). CDR3: CASSLTERTPDF. The CDR3 nucleotides are TGTGCCAGCAGCTTAACCGAGAGGACACCGGATTTT. The entire variable domain, with the rest obtained from reference TRBV7-9 and TRBJ2-3, is as follows: DTGVSQNPRHKITKRGQNVTFRCDPISEHNRLYWYRQTLGQGPEFLTYFQNEAQLEKSRLLSDRFSAERPKGSFSTLEIQRTEQGDSAMYLCASSLTERTPDFGPGTRLTVL.

This clonotype was seen more than once but under ten times. The chain has TRBV7-8 and TRBJ2-5, with 7 bases lining up with TRBD2. Germline trimming cut 4 bases from V and 3 bases from J; bases unmatched to any gene: 8. Germline V gene data show CDR1 as SGHVS and CDR2 as FQNEAQ. This CDR3 spans 15 amino acids. The DNA of the CDR3 is TGTGCCAGCAGCTGGCGGGGAGGGGTGAAAGAGACCCAGTACTTC. It yields the protein CASSWRGGVKETQYF.

J is TRBJ1-1 and V is TRBV29-1, with D uncertain. Trimming took 4 bases from V and 6 from J, leaving 15 bases between them. This CDR3 contains 13 residues. Germline V lookup: CDR1 SQVTM, CDR2 ANQGSEA. The CDR3 reads CSVGRTPRSEAFF. In DNA form, the CDR3 reads TGCAGCGTTGGGAGGACCCCAAGGTCTGAAGCTTTCTTT. Combining the CDR3 with reference TRBV29-1 and TRBJ1-1 gives the whole variable domain SAVISQKPSRDICQRGTSLTIQCQVDSQVTMMFWYRQQPGQSLTLIATANQGSEATYESGFVIDKFPISRPNLTFSTLTVSNMSPEDSSIYLCSVGRTPRSEAFFGQGTRLTVV.